This TCR beta chain derives from a study of T cells in Graves' hyperthyroidism and ophthalmopathy. Overall study findings and caveats: Researchers found most expanded thyroid clonotypes above 0.001 in blood as well. A median approximately 6.5 months before onset, the model predicted ophthalmopathy. Ophthalmopathy and stable hyperthyroidism were told apart by a 13 V-J model.

Exclusion of a patient resulted from uncontrolled infection, other autoimmune disease, pregnancy or lactation. V lost 4 bases, J lost 5 bases, and 10 bases lay in between. The CDR3 length is 13 residues. The germline V gene has CDR1 LGHDT and CDR2 YNNKEL (reference sequence). Regions amplified from RNA transcripts were the TCR beta CDR3 regions. HTBI primers were used for first-round RT-PCR of the TCR CDR3. TCRdb re-called the multiplex PCR reads with MiXCR, one entry per CDR3 protein. The sample shows some 300,000 distinct CDR3 sequences, over 15% of them seen only once. This clonotype was counted many times. The antigen remains unidentified.

The J gene is TRBJ2-3, the V gene TRBV3-1; a weak D match, TRBD1 (5 bases). Sample: blood. This sequence originates from a man between 25 and 39 years old with Graves' hyperthyroidism. In nucleotides, the CDR3 is TGTGCCAGCAGCCCAGGGTGGCGAGATACGCAGTATTTT. As protein: CASSPGWRDTQYF.